The following is a T cell receptor beta chain sequence with its context. This clonotype was observed a few times. Its specific antigen is unknown. Base-call qualities are not available, and no considerably larger clone is one nucleotide away. The protocol used for the library was multiplex PCR. The sample was run on an Illumina HiSeq 4000. To build TCR beta libraries, CDR3 regions were amplified by Arm-PCR using iRepertoire HTBI primers. Gel purification was performed on PCR products prior to sequencing. As for the authors' bioinformatics: Across samples, 60 to 75 TRBV and roughly 15 TRBJ segments were identified and used for gene usage analysis of CDR3 amino acid clonotypes. Filtered high-quality paired reads were merged into contigs using COPE and FqMerger. BLAST was used to align contigs to IMGT TRBV, TRBD and TRBJ reference genes, and CDR3 was defined according to IMGT. Highly expanded clones were defined as clonotypes with a frequency above 0.1%. Repertoire diversity was measured by Shannon entropy, and V-J evenness by the Gini coefficient. Public clonotypes were defined as clonotypes shared by more than one individual. In-frame beta chains were kept once TCRdb had trimmed the public reads at Q25 with fastp and called clones with MiXCR. A single entry per CDR3 protein holds the most common genes and DNA from its merged rows. TCRdb, not the original authors, processed these V and J calls. For this sample there are about 460,000 distinct CDR3 sequences; 20% to 25% appear just once. Roughly 13% of the sample belongs to the ten largest clones.

This sample is drawn from a study of regulatory T cells in long-lasting Graves disease (dated by TCRdb to the early 2020s). For the study in its entirety: To count as having persistent Graves' disease, a patient had to have received antithyroid drug treatment for over 5 years with TSH receptor autoantibodies remaining persistently positive. Patients with persistent Graves' disease were compared with patients with newly diagnosed Graves' disease using TCR sequencing and RNA sequencing of peripheral blood. The study was conducted in China and was registered as a clinical trial. A total of roughly 35 samples underwent TCR sequencing, from 13 patients with persistent Graves' disease and approximately 20 patients with newly diagnosed Graves' disease. Antithyroid drugs had been taken for about 10.3 years on average by persistent Graves' disease patients in the clinical cohort.

The paper's findings and limits, for the study overall: Sequencing and analysis were restricted to the TCR beta chain. The small sample size was acknowledged by the authors as a limitation that may reduce accuracy. The study examined only peripheral blood because the primary lesion, thyroid tissue, could not be accessed. Lower TCR Shannon entropy and fewer highly expanded clones were observed in persistent Graves' disease patients than in newly diagnosed patients, which suggested clonal expansion. TRBV28, TRBJ1-2 and TRBJ2-5 were preferentially used in persistent disease, while TRBV20-1 and TRBJ2-1 were favored in newly diagnosed disease. A larger number of public clonotypes was shared among persistent patients (approximately 2,500) than among newly diagnosed patients (approximately 930).

CDR1 KGHSH and CDR2 LQKENI were looked up in the germline V gene. From the cysteine through the phenylalanine, the CDR3 covers 15 amino acids. The CDR3 DNA has 45 bases and is translated from base 1. Trimming removed 0 bases from V and 7 bases from J, leaving 15 bases between the germline ends. The sample's time point label, in plain terms: persistent/refractory GD, antithyroid drugs over 5 years with positive TRAb. For both TCR sequencing and RNA sequencing, RNA was extracted from PBMCs in TRIzol. The diagnosis of Graves' disease followed American Thyroid Association guidelines. Patients were recruited from an endocrinology department in Xi'an, China. Each patient gave approximately 8.8 milliliters of peripheral blood, collected in an EDTA anticoagulant tube. Ficoll Paque Plus density gradient separation was used to isolate PBMCs, and no further T cell sorting was done. An Agilent 2100 Bioanalyzer and agarose gel were used to assess RNA quality, and a NanoDrop 2000 was used to measure RNA concentration.

The sequencing here drew on peripheral blood mononuclear cells (PBMCs), taken when the disease was refractory, from a patient treated with antithyroid drugs. This TCR was sampled from a female donor with Graves disease. Here the chain combines TRBV18 and TRBJ2-5; the D gene assignment is ambiguous. The CDR3: CASSPPSQDPGTQYF. Here is the DNA: TGTGCCAGCTCACCACCGTCGCAGGACCCAGGGACCCAGTACTTC.